The 27 T cell receptor beta chains below were found in one sample sequenced in a study of shared clonotypes between healthy human individuals. Assay used: immunoSEQ multiplex PCR; TCRdb lists only in-frame clones, some missing. In the table there are about 2 million clones, 90% to 95% of which are singletons. Sequenced material: naive CD4+ T cells sorted from blood. Subset here: CD45RA+ positively selected. The receptors stem from a young man in good health.

As to this clone: The same CDR3 is also encoded by other DNA sequences in this sample. The V call is TRBV7-2, the J call TRBJ2-6; D unclear. Germline V gives CDR1 SGHTA, CDR2 FQGNSA. CDR3 length: 15 residues. Trimming stripped 1 base from V and 1 base from J, with 5 bases between. CDR3 in DNA: TGTGCCAGCAGCTTAGAGTCGTCTGGGGCCAACGTCCTGACTTTC. Amino acid sequence: CASSLESSGANVLTF.

The chain carries TRBV11-2 and TRBJ2-3; 7 positions agree with TRBD1. The CDR3 has 17 amino acids. CDR1 SGHAT and CDR2 FQNNGV come from the germline V gene. V was clipped by 0 bases and J by 2 bases; unmatched bases: 8. The CDR3 reads CASSLDNTGQFTDTQYF. CDR3 sequence (DNA): TGTGCCAGCAGCTTAGATAACACGGGACAGTTCACAGATACGCAGTATTTT.

This chain links TRBV11-3 with TRBJ1-5, with TRBD1 as a possible D gene (5 bases). This CDR3 contains 13 residues. Germline lookup yields CDR1 SGHNT and CDR2 YENEEA. Between the trimmed V and J ends, which lost 8 bases and 4 bases, there was a span of 12 bases. CDR3 region: CASRDRKNQPQHF. DNA for the CDR3: TGTGCCAGCCGTGACAGAAAAAATCAGCCCCAGCATTTT.

This chain links TRBV18 with TRBJ2-5; D may correspond to TRBD1 or TRBD2 (5 bases each). Trimming stripped 5 bases from V and 5 bases from J, with 9 bases between. The CDR3 covers 12 residues. Germline-derived CDR1 and CDR2 are KGHSH and LQKENI. The CDR3 spells CASSSRDETQYF. The DNA for the CDR3 is TGTGCCAGCTCAAGCAGGGACGAGACCCAGTACTTC.

The chain is built from TRBV7-9 and TRBJ1-6, with 7 bases matching TRBD1. Germline V gives CDR1 SEHNR, CDR2 FQNEAQ (reference sequence). Trimming at V came to 4 bases and at J to 0 bases, leaving 9 bases not matched to a gene. This CDR3 is built from 18 residues. The DNA of the CDR3 is TGTGCCAGCAGCTATGGACAGGAACGGAGCTCCTATAATTCACCCCTCCACTTT. Translating it yields CASSYGQERSSYNSPLHF.

The V call is TRBV6-5, the J call TRBJ1-5; no definite D call. Germline CDR1 and CDR2: MNHEY and SVGAGI. Trimming took off 10 bases at V and 3 bases at J, with 13 bases between the two ends. The length of the CDR3 is 13 residues. The CDR3 nucleotides are TGTGCCACAGCTAGGAGGGTCAATCAGCCCCAGCATTTT. Translated: CATARRVNQPQHF.

The rearrangement joins TRBV5-1 to TRBJ1-1; no reliable D call. Trimming shortened V by 4 bases and J by 7 bases, and 14 bases separated the two germline ends. Germline loops: CDR1 SGHRS, CDR2 YFSETQ. The CDR3 length is 13 residues. This CDR3 is CASSVVQKGEAFF. Written as DNA, the CDR3 is TGCGCCAGCAGCGTCGTGCAAAAGGGTGAAGCTTTCTTT. The entire variable domain, with the rest obtained from reference TRBV5-1 and TRBJ1-1, is as follows: KAGVTQTPRYLIKTRGQQVTLSCSPISGHRSVSWYQQTPGQGLQFLFEYFSETQRNKGNFPGRFSGRQFSNSRSEMNVSTLELGDSALYLCASSVVQKGEAFFGQGTRLTVV.

V and J are TRBV7-2 and TRBJ2-5; 7 bases align to TRBD1. The CDR3 totals 13 residues. The V gene's germline CDR1 is SGHTA and CDR2 FQGNSA. The V gene end was trimmed by 6 bases and the J gene end by 4 bases; junction bases not matched to a gene: 5. CDR3 nucleotides: TGTGCCAGCAGTCCGGGACAGCGAGAGACCCAGTACTTC. It codes for CASSPGQRETQYF.

The chain carries TRBV2 and TRBJ1-4; D uncertain. CDR3 length: 11 amino acids. In germline, CDR1 is SNHLY, CDR2 FYNNEI. With 1 base removed from V and 8 bases from J, the gap between germline ends came to 2 bases. In DNA form, the CDR3 reads TGTGCCAGCAGTGAAGAGGAAAAACTGTTTTTT. This codes for CASSEEEKLFF.

The chain is built from TRBV2 and TRBJ1-2; a possible D gene is TRBD1 (6 bases). Germline V gene data show CDR1 as SNHLY and CDR2 as FYNNEI. Trimming removed 3 bases at V and 8 bases at J, with 13 bases between. CDR3 length equals 13 residues. CDR3 sequence (DNA): TGTGCCAGCAGTGACGCAGGGGTAGGGGGCTACACCTTC. This codes for CASSDAGVGGYTF.

The rearrangement uses TRBV5-1 and TRBJ2-3; D is possibly TRBD2 (5 bases). V was shortened by 0 bases and J by 3 bases, with 14 bases between the two germline ends. The CDR3 consists of 16 residues. CDR1 is SGHRS and CDR2 is YFSETQ in the germline V gene. The CDR3 nucleotides read TGCGCCAGCAGCTTGGATTCTGGAGGTCGGACAGATACGCAGTATTTT. This codes for CASSLDSGGRTDTQYF. The variable domain in full, with the rest retrieved from reference TRBV5-1 and TRBJ2-3, is KAGVTQTPRYLIKTRGQQVTLSCSPISGHRSVSWYQQTPGQGLQFLFEYFSETQRNKGNFPGRFSGRQFSNSRSEMNVSTLELGDSALYLCASSLDSGGRTDTQYFGPGTRLTVL.

Written as DNA, the CDR3 is TGTGCCAGCAGCTTAGACGTGGGGCCCGGGGAGCTGTTTTTT. Protein: CASSLDVGPGELFF. The chain is built from TRBV7-6 and TRBJ2-2; D perhaps matches TRBD1 (5 bases). Between the trimmed V and J ends, which lost 1 base and 6 bases, there was a span of 9 bases. CDR1 is SGHVS and CDR2 is FNYEAQ in the germline V gene. There are 14 residues in the CDR3.

The V call is TRBV28, the J call TRBJ2-7; TRBD1 is a possible D gene (6 bases). The germline V gene encodes CDR1 MDHEN and CDR2 SYDVKM. This CDR3 spans 19 amino acids. The V and J ends lost 0 bases and 4 bases respectively, with 25 bases between them. The CDR3 coding sequence is TGTGCCAGCAGTTTATGGTTTGCGGACCCCGGGACAAACCGATACGAGCAGTACTTC. Translating it yields CASSLWFADPGTNRYEQYF.

CDR3 loop: CASSPFPRTVTYEQYF. CDR3 nucleotide sequence: TGCGCCAGCAGCCCTTTTCCCCGGACCGTCACCTACGAGCAGTACTTC. V gene TRBV10-1 combines with J gene TRBJ2-7; D not resolved. In germline, CDR1 is WNHNN, CDR2 SYGVQD (reference sequence). The CDR3 is made up of 16 amino acids. V lost 6 bases to trimming and J lost 2 bases, with 20 bases between them.

The rearrangement uses TRBV6-1 and TRBJ1-6; D is ambiguous. V was pared by 6 bases and J by 0 bases, with 6 bases between. CDR3 length equals 14 residues. Germline assignment: CDR1 MNHNS and CDR2 SASEGT. The CDR3 DNA reads TGTGCCAGCAGGTCGAGCTCCTATAATTCACCCCTCCACTTT. This gives the protein CASRSSSYNSPLHF.

The chain uses TRBV29-1 and TRBJ2-7; D not resolved. CDR3 length: 12 amino acids. Germline CDR1 and CDR2: SQVTM and ANQGSEA. Between the trimmed V and J ends, which lost 7 bases and 0 bases, there was a span of 10 bases. CDR3 sequence reads: CSATTNSYEQYF. The CDR3 nucleotides read TGCAGCGCCACGACAAACTCCTACGAGCAGTACTTC.

The table lists this clone with a count of one. Other DNA sequences in the same sample also yield this CDR3. V gene TRBV29-1 combines with J gene TRBJ1-1, with D possibly TRBD1 on 6 matching bases. This CDR3 is 12 amino acids long. Germline lookup yields CDR1 SQVTM and CDR2 ANQGSEA. Trimming cost V 4 bases and J 4 bases, with 10 bases left between them. CDR3 in DNA: TGCAGCGTTGGGAGGGGGGGCACTGAAGCTTTCTTT. This codes for CSVGRGGTEAFF. Variable domain in full (rest from reference TRBV29-1 and TRBJ1-1): SAVISQKPSRDICQRGTSLTIQCQVDSQVTMMFWYRQQPGQSLTLIATANQGSEATYESGFVIDKFPISRPNLTFSTLTVSNMSPEDSSIYLCSVGRGGTEAFFGQGTRLTVV.

This chain links TRBV5-1 with TRBJ1-2; weak D call: TRBD1 (5 bases). CDR3 length: 15 residues. V was shortened by 5 bases and J by 0 bases, with 14 bases between the two germline ends. CDR1 SGHRS and CDR2 YFSETQ come from the germline V gene. The DNA of the CDR3 is TGCGCCAGCAGGCTTGACAGAGACACTAACTATGGCTACACCTTC. This sequence encodes CASRLDRDTNYGYTF.

The rearrangement joins TRBV7-9 to TRBJ2-7; D is undetermined. This CDR3 is built from 12 residues. Trimming pared 5 bases from V and 6 bases from J, leaving 11 bases between. Germline V gives CDR1 SEHNR, CDR2 FQNEAQ (reference sequence). CDR3 DNA sequence: TGTGCCAGCAGCAGGGAACGGCGCGAGCAGTACTTC. Amino acids: CASSRERREQYF.

V usage is TRBV4-3 and J usage is TRBJ1-2; 8 nucleotides agree with TRBD1. The V and J ends lost 6 bases and 6 bases, in that order; junction bases with no gene match: 12. Germline CDR1 reads LGHNA; CDR2 reads YSLEER. This CDR3 has 15 amino acids. The chain's CDR3 is CASRRSPTGEDGYTF. The CDR3 coding sequence is TGCGCCAGCAGGCGCTCCCCGACAGGGGAGGATGGCTACACCTTC.

The CDR3: CASSPGREGSSYEQYF. Written as DNA, the CDR3 is TGTGCCAGCAGCCCGGGTAGGGAGGGGAGCTCCTACGAGCAGTACTTC. This chain connects TRBV9 to TRBJ2-7, with 7 bases matching TRBD2. This CDR3 has 16 amino acids. V trimming: 4 bases; J trimming: 0 bases; junction bases outside the gene matches: 10. CDR1 and CDR2 (germline): SGDLS, YYNGEE.

This clone was counted once. The chain couples TRBV6-1 to TRBJ2-5, with D possibly TRBD1 on 5 matching bases. The CDR3 totals 16 residues. The V gene lost 2 bases and the J gene lost 2 bases, with 15 bases spanning the gap. Germline CDR1 and CDR2: MNHNS and SASEGT. The CDR3 region has the DNA TGTGCCAGCAGTGAAAGGCTACGGCAGGGTCAAGAGACCCAGTACTTC. As protein: CASSERLRQGQETQYF.

The chain recombines TRBV5-8 with TRBJ2-3; the D is unclear. This CDR3 spans 16 amino acids. Germline values: CDR1 SGHTS, CDR2 YDEGEE. Trimming left V 2 bases short and J 2 bases short, with 15 bases between. CDR3 amino acids: CASSFASQIPTDTQYF. The CDR3 DNA follows: TGTGCCAGCAGCTTTGCGTCCCAAATACCCACAGATACGCAGTATTTT.

This chain links TRBV11-1 with TRBJ2-7; 7 bases are a match to TRBD2. The CDR3 runs to 15 residues. In germline, CDR1 is SGHAT, CDR2 FQDESV (reference sequence). V lost 5 bases, J lost 1 base, and 8 bases stayed unmatched. The chain's CDR3 is CASSPERGPSYEQYF. As DNA, the CDR3 is TGTGCCAGCAGCCCGGAGCGGGGCCCTTCCTACGAGCAGTACTTC.

V is TRBV10-3 and J is TRBJ1-5, with D tentatively TRBD1 (5 bases). Germline V gives CDR1 ENHRY, CDR2 SYGVKD. Trimming took off 2 bases at V and 1 base at J, with 15 bases between the two ends. CDR3 size: 17 residues. For the CDR3, the DNA is TGTGCCATCAGTGAGAGTCCGACAGTGATGAGCAATCAGCCCCAGCATTTT. The encoded protein is CAISESPTVMSNQPQHF.

This clone has just one count. The chain joins TRBV6-6 to TRBJ2-1, with no clear D. V was pared by 5 bases and J by 8 bases, with 10 bases between. The CDR3 contains 12 residues. Germline-derived CDR1 and CDR2 are MNHNY and SVGAGI (reference sequence). CDR3 in amino acids: CASSGLDYEQFF. DNA for the CDR3: TGTGCCAGCAGTGGCTTAGACTATGAGCAGTTCTTC.

This chain links TRBV19 with TRBJ2-7, with 11 positions matching TRBD2. The CDR3 is 19 residues long. Germline values: CDR1 LNHDA, CDR2 SQIVND (reference sequence). Losses at the gene ends were 1 base for V and 3 bases for J; bases not matched to a gene: 14. The CDR3 DNA reads as TGTGCCAGTAGTATAGGACTAGCGGGAACCGAGAACTCATTCTACGAGCAGTACTTC. Translating it yields CASSIGLAGTENSFYEQYF.